The 12 T cell receptor beta chains given below trace back to one sample, sequenced in a study of Graves' ophthalmopathy and Graves' hyperthyroidism. RNA transcripts yielded amplified TCR beta CDR3 regions. Following a first-round RT-PCR that used HTBI primers, a second-round multiplex PCR was carried out. One entry per CDR3 protein results from TCRdb running MiXCR on the multiplex PCR reads. The sample consists of a few hundred thousand distinct CDR3 sequences, roughly 39% of them appearing once. The sample consisted of peripheral blood or thyroid tissue (not recorded which). Receptors were obtained from an adult man with Graves' hyperthyroidism.

The table lists this clonotype with many counts. The chain links TRBV29-1 to TRBJ1-6; maybe TRBD1 (5 bases). Germline CDR1 reads SQVTM; CDR2 reads ANQGSEA. The V end was cut by 5 bases, the J end by 5 bases, with 16 bases between. CDR3 size: 15 residues. CDR3 nucleotides: TGCAGCGTTCGGCCCCCGGGGGGGGATAATTCACCCCTCCACTTT. Translating gives CSVRPPGGDNSPLHF.

This clonotype was seen at least ten times. The rearrangement uses TRBV12-3 or TRBV12-4 and TRBJ2-7; D call uncertain. Trimming took off 5 bases at V and 2 bases at J, with 13 bases between the two ends. This CDR3 has 14 residues. This chain's CDR3 is CASSPGSRTYEQYF. CDR3 in DNA: TGTGCCAGCAGTCCCGGTAGTAGAACCTACGAGCAGTACTTC.

This clonotype was counted many times. V is TRBV5-1 and J is TRBJ2-7, with D possibly being TRBD2 (5 bases). The germline V and J ends were trimmed by 0 bases and 2 bases, with 12 bases remaining between them. The V gene's germline CDR1 is SGHRS and CDR2 YFSETQ. The CDR3 is made up of 15 amino acids. The DNA for the CDR3 is TGCGCCAGCAGCTTGGGACCGGACTTGACCTACGAGCAGTACTTC. The encoded protein is CASSLGPDLTYEQYF.

J is TRBJ1-2 and V is TRBV29-1; 7 bases map to TRBD1. This CDR3 spans 14 amino acids. Germline values: CDR1 SQVTM, CDR2 ANQGSEA. Trimming took 7 bases from V and 3 from J; bases not matched to a gene: 11. CDR3 loop: CSGMTGTFDYGYTF. Written as DNA, the CDR3 is TGCAGCGGAATGACAGGGACTTTTGACTATGGCTACACCTTC. Full variable domain (outside the CDR3, taken from reference TRBV29-1 and TRBJ1-2): SAVISQKPSRDICQRGTSLTIQCQVDSQVTMMFWYRQQPGQSLTLIATANQGSEATYESGFVIDKFPISRPNLTFSTLTVSNMSPEDSSIYLCSGMTGTFDYGYTFGSGTRLTVV.

This clonotype occurred many times. The chain carries TRBV11-3 and TRBJ2-5, with 14 bases matching TRBD2. Germline values: CDR1 SGHNT, CDR2 YENEEA. Unmatched junction bases numbered 4, after V lost 5 bases and J lost 5 bases. This CDR3 comprises 15 residues. CDR3 sequence reads: CASSRGTSGSETQYF. CDR3 sequence (DNA): TGTGCCAGCAGCCGCGGGACTAGCGGGAGCGAGACCCAGTACTTC.

Remarks on this clonotype: Because it lacks the conserved phenylalanine or tryptophan at the end, this CDR3 is likely a read error. The CDR3 DNA reads TGCAGCGTTGAAGATTCGGTGGGAAACACCATATATTCT. As protein: CSVEDSVGNTIYS. This sequence joins TRBV29-1 and TRBJ1-3; D gene unclear. CDR3 size: 13 residues. In germline, CDR1 is SQVTM, CDR2 ANQGSEA. The V and J ends lost 0 bases and 4 bases respectively, with 7 bases between them.

The chain couples TRBV29-1 to TRBJ2-5; 11 positions agree with TRBD1. From germline, CDR1 is SQVTM and CDR2 ANQGSEA. This CDR3 region has 13 residues. The CDR3 here is CSSPDRGLETQYF. The CDR3 nucleotides are TGCAGTTCACCGGACAGGGGGCTAGAGACCCAGTACTTC.

This clonotype came up many times. V and J are TRBV5-1 and TRBJ1-1; D call uncertain. This CDR3 is built from 16 residues. Germline V gene sequence: CDR1 SGHRS, CDR2 YFSETQ. Deletions cut 4 bases from V and 0 bases from J, with 16 bases between. CDR3 protein: CASSLNPAAMNTEAFF. The CDR3 DNA follows: TGCGCCAGCAGCCTAAACCCGGCAGCGATGAACACTGAAGCTTTCTTT.

V usage is TRBV10-2 and J usage is TRBJ1-5, with a possible D match to TRBD1 (5 bases). Germline CDR1 and CDR2: WSHSY and SAAADI. CDR3 length: 14 amino acids. V lost 3 bases to trimming and J lost 3 bases, with 9 bases between them. The CDR3 DNA follows: TGCGCCAGCAGTGACCTCGGGACCAATCAGCCCCAGCATTTT. Translating it yields CASSDLGTNQPQHF.

The chain is built from TRBV19 and TRBJ2-7; 9 bases map to TRBD1. J lost 7 bases, V lost 5 bases, and 12 bases had no gene match. The germline CDR1 and CDR2 sequences are LNHDA and SQIVND (reference sequence). The CDR3 totals 15 residues. The DNA of the CDR3 is TGTGCCAGTAGTTTCTCCGGGACAGGGACGCGAGAGCAGTACTTC. Its protein is CASSFSGTGTREQYF. Based on the CDR3 plus reference TRBV19 and TRBJ2-7, the full variable domain is DGGITQSPKYLFRKEGQNVTLSCEQNLNHDAMYWYRQDPGQGLRLIYYSQIVNDFQKGDIAEGYSVSREKKESFPLTVTSAQKNPTAFYLCASSFSGTGTREQYFGPGTRLTVT.

This clonotype was seen a few times. The chain uses TRBV19 and TRBJ1-1; D is ambiguous. Trimming shortened V by 5 bases and J by 6 bases, and 28 bases separated the two germline ends. This CDR3 has 18 amino acids. Per germline, CDR1 LNHDA and CDR2 SQIVND (reference sequence). CDR3 in amino acids: CASSHHPTLRRGNAEAFF. In DNA form, the CDR3 reads TGTGCCAGTAGTCATCACCCCACACTCAGGCGTGGGAATGCTGAAGCTTTCTTT.

This clonotype has only one observation. The junction shows a germline mismatch at one end, possibly a read error. This chain joins TRBV7-2 and TRBJ1-1; TRBD1 matches at 9 bases. From germline, CDR1 is SGHTA and CDR2 FQGNSA. The CDR3 loop spans 18 amino acids. CDR3 bases: TGCGCCAGCAGCCAAGTTGGGGAGGGACAGGGTTTCTCCACTGAAGCTTTCTTT. Translated, it gives CASSQVGEGQGFSTEAFF.